This T cell receptor (beta chain) stems from a study of cytomegalovirus exposure and HLA in healthy donors. Overall study context: As an earlier analysis found, 150 million to 200 million T cells yielded around 110 million unique TCR beta sequences. Unique TCRs from HLA-typed donors, approximately 80 million of them, were held in an early data release. Points from the study as a whole: Apparent HLA restriction characterized most CMV-associated TCR beta chains in a later analysis. Previous analysis showed most TCR beta V segments were productive about 87% or about 30% of the time.

A multiplex PCR was run with 60 Vbeta primers and 13 Jbeta primers. Profiling relied on immunoSEQ multiplex PCR, and the TCRdb table lists in-frame clones only, not all of them. Of roughly 140,000 clones detected, over 70% appear once; the ten largest clones hold approximately 6%. Trimming removed 5 bases from V and 8 bases from J; junction bases left unmatched: 4. The CDR3 has 14 amino acids. CDR1 and CDR2 (germline): MDHEN, SYDVKM. On this clone itself: Its antigen is unknown.

Sequenced input: PBMCs. This TCR was recovered from a man younger than 40 in good health and CMV-seropositive. The gene calls are TRBV28 and TRBJ1-4; 11 bases align to TRBD1. The CDR3, as DNA: TGTGCCAGCAGTCCGGACAGGGGGCTAGAAAAACTGTTTTTT. Its translation is CASSPDRGLEKLFF.